One and the same sample provided the 6 T cell receptor beta chains below, sequenced in a study of CD8 T cells in ankylosing spondylitis. TCRdb itself ran the 5' RACE reads through MiXCR, one entry per CDR3 protein. The profile shows 150,000 to 200,000 distinct CDR3 sequences, 9.5% to 15% of them singletons. Source material: blood, either unsorted or a sorted T cell fraction (not recorded which). All receptors derive from a male donor with ankylosing spondylitis or in good health (not recorded which).

The rearrangement joins TRBV10-2 to TRBJ2-5; D is perhaps TRBD2 (5 bases). V was pared by 4 bases and J by 5 bases, with 5 bases between. The CDR3 loop spans 11 amino acids. Germline values: CDR1 WSHSY, CDR2 SAAADI. The CDR3 loop is CASSAGETQYF. DNA for the CDR3: TGCGCCAGCAGTGCGGGGGAGACCCAGTACTTC.

The chain couples TRBV20-1 to TRBJ1-5; TRBD1 aligns across 10 bases. The V and J ends lost 0 bases and 7 bases, in that order; junction bases with no gene match: 6. There are 15 residues in the CDR3. Per the germline V gene, CDR1 is DFQATT and CDR2 is SNEGSKA (reference sequence). The CDR3 reads CSARDGQGGDQPQHF. CDR3 DNA sequence: TGCAGTGCTAGAGATGGACAGGGGGGAGACCAGCCCCAGCATTTT.

The V and J genes are TRBV6-5 and TRBJ2-2, with TRBD2 identical over 7 bases. Germline trimming cut 4 bases from V and 7 bases from J; bases unmatched to any gene: 3. Looked up from germline, CDR1 is MNHEY and CDR2 is SVGAGI. This CDR3 region has 13 residues. The chain's CDR3 is CASSFSSGGELFF. As DNA, the CDR3 is TGTGCCAGCAGTTTTTCTAGCGGCGGGGAGCTGTTTTTT.

This clonotype was counted at least ten times. The CDR3 nucleotides are TGTGCCAGCAGCCAAAGACAGGGTAGTTCCGATGAGCAGTTCTTC. Protein sequence: CASSQRQGSSDEQFF. This chain joins TRBV4-2 and TRBJ2-1, with 7 bases aligning to TRBD1. Germline CDR1 is LGHNA and CDR2 is YNFKEQ. CDR3 size: 15 residues. J was trimmed by 8 bases and V by 2 bases; bases with no gene match: 9.

The CDR3 loop is CATGHSGSYNEQFF. The CDR3 DNA follows: TGTGCCACAGGCCATAGCGGGAGCTACAATGAGCAGTTCTTC. The rearrangement uses TRBV10-3 and TRBJ2-1; 9 bases fit TRBD2. Germline V lookup: CDR1 ENHRY, CDR2 SYGVKD. The CDR3 has 14 amino acids. The V segment lost 10 bases and the J segment 3 bases; nucleotides outside the gene matches: 7.

This chain links TRBV20-1 with TRBJ2-7; 7 bases fit TRBD2. CDR1 DFQATT and CDR2 SNEGSKA come from the germline V gene (reference sequence). The CDR3 sequence is 16 residues long. J lost 2 bases, V lost 4 bases, and 14 bases had no gene match. CDR3 sequence: CSATASGRGRTYEQYF. The CDR3 DNA reads as TGCAGTGCTACCGCGAGTGGGAGGGGACGAACCTACGAGCAGTACTTC.